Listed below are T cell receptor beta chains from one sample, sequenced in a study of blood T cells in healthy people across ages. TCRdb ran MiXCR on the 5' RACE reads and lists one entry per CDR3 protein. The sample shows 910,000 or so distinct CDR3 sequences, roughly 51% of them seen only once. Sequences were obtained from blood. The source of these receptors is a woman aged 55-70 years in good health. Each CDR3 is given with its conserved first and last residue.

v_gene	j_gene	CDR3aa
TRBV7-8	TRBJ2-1	CASSLDGASGDAQFF
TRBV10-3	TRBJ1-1	CAISELGGLSAFF
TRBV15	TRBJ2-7	CATSPSGNDYEQYF
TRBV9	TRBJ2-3	CASSVERVGDTQYF
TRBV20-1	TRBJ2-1	CSARDSGRAVNEQFF
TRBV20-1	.	CSVKGAGKNIQYF
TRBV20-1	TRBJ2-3	CSASVRDRGTDTQYF
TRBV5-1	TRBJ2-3	CASSPGNENTQYF
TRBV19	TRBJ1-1	CASSIGVGTEAFF
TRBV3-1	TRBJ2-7	CASSSQRDRVWEQYF
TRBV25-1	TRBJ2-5	CASPGLAGRETQYF
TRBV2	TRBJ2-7	CASKGGSSEQYF
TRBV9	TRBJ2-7	CASSPGTLGEQYF
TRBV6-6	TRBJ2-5	CASSAIRGHKETQYF
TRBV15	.	CATSSGNAYNEQFF
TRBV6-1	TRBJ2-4	CASGPGQGAQNIQYF
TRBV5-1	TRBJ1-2	CASSLGDRQDGYTF
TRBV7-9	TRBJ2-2	CASSLPTSSTGELFF
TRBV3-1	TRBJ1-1	CASSQVQGKAFF
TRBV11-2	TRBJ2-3	CASSHDLDTQYF
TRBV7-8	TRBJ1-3	CASSTLRGNTIYF
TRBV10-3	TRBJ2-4	CAISEPQGGNIQYF
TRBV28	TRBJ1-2	CASSRSGAYGYTF
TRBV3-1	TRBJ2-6	CASSQAGTGANVLTF
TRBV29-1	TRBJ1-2	CSVSDRMGGGYTF
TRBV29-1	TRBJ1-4	CSVRDRDEKLFF
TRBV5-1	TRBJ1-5	CASSLGPITGGTNQPQHF
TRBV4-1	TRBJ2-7	CASSQQKRETYEQYF
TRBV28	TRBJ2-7	CASSFTGTGGFEQYF
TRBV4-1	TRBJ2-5	CASSLSGASGNKETQYF
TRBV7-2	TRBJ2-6	CASRQQGRSGANVLTF
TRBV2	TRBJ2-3	CASPAPGTSGLTDTQYF
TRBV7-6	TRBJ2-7	CASSLALRSTQLYEQYF
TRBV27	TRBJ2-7	CASSLGAKNSYEQYF
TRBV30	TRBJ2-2	CAWGPVVLLKTGELFF
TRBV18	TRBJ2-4	CASSLESGENIQYF
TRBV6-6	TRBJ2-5	CASSYLQQETQYF
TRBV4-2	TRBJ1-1	CASSQLGQGKGRNTEAFF
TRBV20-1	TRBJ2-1	CSARDLAGFYNEQFF
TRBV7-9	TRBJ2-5	CASSDREETRYF